The 27 T cell receptor beta chains listed next were all sequenced from one sample in a study of blood T cells in healthy people across ages. A second PCR, run for about 7 to 11 cycles, used a sample-barcoded 5' primer plus a J-beta primer mix. TCRdb reprocessed the 5' RACE reads via MiXCR and lists one record per CDR3 protein. Found here are about 930,000 distinct CDR3 sequences, approximately 32% of them singletons; the top ten hold 10% to 13%. The data also belong to a second study, concerning T cells of mothers and their children.

The sequencing input was blood. Receptor source: a woman aged 40 to 55 in good health.

Turning to this clonotype: One end of the junction fails to match germline, which may point to a read error. The rearrangement uses TRBV7-8 and TRBJ2-1; D is unclear. CDR3 size: 15 residues. The germline V gene has CDR1 SGHVS and CDR2 FQNEAQ. CDR3 coding DNA: TGTGCCAGCAGCTTAAGGTCAAAAGGGTACAATGAGCAATTCTTC. Protein product: CASSLRSKGYNEQFF.

J is TRBJ1-5 and V is TRBV4-1; perhaps TRBD1 as D (5 bases). V was cut by 5 bases and J by 3 bases, with 14 bases left in between. Looked up from germline, CDR1 is MGHRA and CDR2 is YSYEKL. The CDR3 is made up of 15 amino acids. The CDR3 sequence is CASSTPGRNNQPQHF. As DNA, the CDR3 is TGCGCCAGCAGCACACCGGGACGGAACAATCAGCCCCAGCATTTT.

CDR3 in amino acids: CASSREGTRGAYNEQFF. CDR3 nucleotide sequence: TGCGCCAGCAGCCGGGAAGGGACGCGGGGGGCCTACAATGAGCAGTTCTTC. This chain links TRBV4-3 with TRBJ2-1, with 8 positions matching TRBD2. Germline assignment: CDR1 LGHNA and CDR2 YSLEER. This CDR3 has 17 amino acids. Trimming at V came to 4 bases and at J to 2 bases, leaving 10 bases not matched to a gene.

The chain recombines TRBV14 with TRBJ2-1; weak D call: TRBD2 (6 bases). Germline lookup yields CDR1 SGHDN and CDR2 FVKESK. The CDR3 has 15 residues. The V end lost 8 bases, the J end lost 1 base, and 15 bases lay between the germline ends. The CDR3 sequence: CASAGRGISYNEQFF. CDR3 sequence (DNA): TGTGCCAGCGCCGGGCGGGGTATATCCTACAATGAGCAGTTCTTC.

The table lists this clonotype with a count of one. This chain uses TRBV10-3 with TRBJ2-4; 10 bases fit TRBD1. The tail of the sequence fits TRBJ2-7 better, so the J call may be wrong. This CDR3 has 15 residues. Germline V gene lookup returns CDR1 ENHRY and CDR2 SYGVKD. The CDR3 spells CAIRLGQGEDYEQYF. CDR3 nucleotides: TGTGCCATCAGATTAGGACAGGGGGAGGACTACGAGCAGTACTTC.

As concerns this clonotype: Since a much larger clone is just one base distant, this may be a read error. The chain employs TRBV7-9 and TRBJ2-4, with D possibly matching TRBD1 (6 bases). The J call may be mistaken, given a closer DNA end match to TRBJ2-5. Germline loops: CDR1 SEHNR, CDR2 FQNEAQ (reference sequence). The CDR3 loop spans 17 amino acids. The CDR3 nucleotides are TGTGCCAGCAGCTCCCGAGGCAGGGACGGGGAGACAGGGACCCAGTACTTC. It codes for CASSSRGRDGETGTQYF.

The sample holds a few counts of this clonotype. A clone one base away is much larger, so this may be a read error. As DNA, the CDR3 is TGTGCCCGCAGCAAAGGGACAGCCTATAATTCACCCCTCCACTTT. It translates to CARSKGTAYNSPLHF. The V call is TRBV7-3, the J call TRBJ1-6; 7 bases fit TRBD1. CDR1 is SGHTA and CDR2 is FQGTGA in the germline V gene. This CDR3 region has 15 residues.

This clonotype was picked up many times. This chain uses TRBV6-6 with TRBJ1-5; D might be TRBD1 (6 bases). Looked up from germline, CDR1 is MNHNY and CDR2 is SVGAGI (reference sequence). The CDR3 has 15 amino acids. V lost 5 bases and J 1 base, leaving 12 bases between the germline ends. The CDR3 here is CASSQYTGSNQPQHF. In nucleotides, the CDR3 is TGTGCCAGCAGTCAATACACAGGGAGCAATCAGCCCCAGCATTTT.

This chain connects TRBV13 to TRBJ1-1; tentatively, D is TRBD1 (5 bases). The germline V gene encodes CDR1 PRHDT and CDR2 FYEKMQ (reference sequence). Trimming stripped 3 bases from V and 10 bases from J, with 18 bases between. The CDR3 has 14 residues. DNA for the CDR3: TGTGCCAGCAGCTTCCAGGGTGGGGGTTGGGGAGCTTTCTTT. This gives the protein CASSFQGGGWGAFF.

Turning to this clonotype: At one end, the junction sequence differs from germline, possibly due to a read error. The CDR3 DNA is TGTGCCAGCGGCTTAGTTCGGGGTGGAAACACCATATATTTT. Translating it yields CASGLVRGGNTIYF. The chain is built from TRBV7-2 and TRBJ1-3, with D unresolved. The CDR3 extends over 14 amino acids. The V gene's germline CDR1 is SGHTA and CDR2 FQGNSA. Variable domain in full (rest from reference TRBV7-2 and TRBJ1-3): GAGVSQSPSNKVTEKGKDVELRCDPISGHTALYWYRQSLGQGLEFLIYFQGNSAPDKSGLPSDRFSAERTGGSVSTLTIQRTQQEDSAVYLCASGLVRGGNTIYFGEGSWLTVV.

As concerns this clonotype: A read error may be the cause here, since a much bigger clone is one base away. The chain recombines TRBV29-1 with TRBJ2-1; 10 nucleotides align to TRBD1. This CDR3 comprises 13 residues. The V segment lost 4 bases and the J segment 10 bases; nucleotides outside the gene matches: 7. Looked up from germline, CDR1 is SQVTM and CDR2 is ANQGSEA. The CDR3 sequence is CSVGTGGFYEQFF. In nucleotides, the CDR3 is TGCAGCGTTGGGACAGGGGGATTCTACGAGCAGTTCTTC.

This clonotype was detected only a few times. V and J are TRBV15 and TRBJ1-2, with 8 bases aligning to TRBD1. V shed 3 bases, J shed 4 bases, and the junction held 7 bases outside the gene matches. Germline assignment: CDR1 LNHNV and CDR2 YYDKDF (reference sequence). The CDR3 consists of 15 residues. The CDR3: CATSRAQGAFYGYTF. DNA of the CDR3: TGTGCCACCAGCAGGGCTCAGGGGGCATTCTATGGCTACACCTTC.

A note on this clonotype: This may come from a read error, since a much larger clone is one base off. The CDR3 loop is CSARGEQGRRTEAFF. CDR3 coding DNA: TGCAGTGCTAGAGGCGAACAGGGGAGAAGAACTGAAGCTTTCTTT. The chain carries TRBV20-1 and TRBJ1-1, with 7 bases lining up with TRBD1. Germline CDR1 and CDR2: DFQATT and SNEGSKA (reference sequence). This CDR3 is 15 amino acids long. V dropped 1 base and J dropped 5; count of bases not matched to a gene: 10.

This clonotype has just a few counts. The V call is TRBV6-5, the J call TRBJ2-1; 8 nucleotides align to TRBD2. From germline, CDR1 is MNHEY and CDR2 SVGAGI. This CDR3 is 14 amino acids long. The J segment lost 7 bases and the V segment lost 4 bases, leaving 6 bases of the junction unmatched. CDR3 amino acids: CASSLRGGMNEQFF. The CDR3 DNA follows: TGTGCCAGCAGTTTACGGGGGGGCATGAATGAGCAGTTCTTC.

Many counts were recorded for this clonotype. V and J are TRBV9 and TRBJ2-6; 10 bases map to TRBD2. The germline V gene encodes CDR1 SGDLS and CDR2 YYNGEE. This CDR3 region has 18 residues. Trimming cost V 0 bases and J 2 bases; bases outside gene matches: 5. The CDR3 sequence is CASSVAPSGGTGANVLTF. Here the CDR3 DNA reads TGTGCCAGCAGCGTAGCTCCTAGCGGGGGAACTGGGGCCAACGTCCTGACTTTC.

This clonotype was picked up a small number of times. V gene TRBV7-9 combines with J gene TRBJ2-7; 8 bases are shared with TRBD2. CDR1 is SEHNR, CDR2 FQNEAQ, per germline (reference sequence). The CDR3 length is 16 residues. V shed 0 bases and J 0 bases; nucleotides not matched to a gene: 4. CDR3 amino acids: CASSLAIGGDSYEQYF. Written as DNA, the CDR3 is TGTGCCAGCAGCTTAGCAATCGGGGGGGACTCCTACGAGCAGTACTTC.

The chain carries TRBV12-3 or TRBV12-4 and TRBJ2-7; 8 positions match TRBD1. V lost 3 bases, J lost 6 bases, and 7 bases stayed unmatched. The CDR3 covers 14 residues. The CDR3 DNA reads TGTGCCAGCAGTTTTAACGTCAGGGGGCGCGAGCAGTACTTC. This gives the protein CASSFNVRGREQYF.

About this clonotype itself: Possible read error: a much larger clone is one base away. The V and J genes are TRBV19 and TRBJ2-5, with D unclear. CDR1 and CDR2 from the germline V gene are LNHDA and SQIVND (reference sequence). The length of the CDR3 is 13 residues. The CDR3 is CVSSINVQETQYF. Written as DNA, the CDR3 is TGTGTCAGTAGTATTAATGTGCAAGAGACCCAGTACTTC. The entire variable domain, with the rest obtained from reference TRBV19 and TRBJ2-5, is as follows: DGGITQSPKYLFRKEGQNVTLSCEQNLNHDAMYWYRQDPGQGLRLIYYSQIVNDFQKGDIAEGYSVSREKKESFPLTVTSAQKNPTAFYLCVSSINVQETQYFGPGTRLLVL.

The genes are TRBV7-3 and TRBJ2-2; TRBD1 matches 7 bases. The length of the CDR3 is 16 residues. Germline CDR1 is SGHTA and CDR2 is FQGTGA. V shed 1 base and J 3 bases; nucleotides not matched to a gene: 5. The CDR3 protein is CASSLNLGTDTGELFF. The CDR3 DNA reads TGTGCCAGCAGCTTAAATTTAGGGACAGACACCGGGGAGCTGTTTTTT.

A note on this clonotype: It may be a read error: a sequence one base away is much more abundant. The chain is built from TRBV7-2 and TRBJ2-5; TRBD2 aligns across 8 bases. There are 14 residues in the CDR3. Germline CDR1 is SGHTA and CDR2 is FQGNSA. V shed 5 bases, J shed 5 bases, and the junction held 7 bases outside the gene matches. CDR3 DNA: TGTGCCAGCAGCCGAGCGGGGGCCAGGGAGACCCAGTACTTC. This translates into CASSRAGARETQYF.

The genes are TRBV10-3 and TRBJ2-7, with 8 bases identical to TRBD2. There are 15 residues in the CDR3. V was clipped by 5 bases and J by 4 bases; unmatched bases: 10. Germline V lookup: CDR1 ENHRY, CDR2 SYGVKD. The CDR3 DNA sequence: TGTGCCATCAGTTCACCTAGCGGGTCAACGTACGAGCAGTACTTC. This sequence encodes CAISSPSGSTYEQYF.

This clonotype was seen a few times. The rearrangement links TRBV15 to TRBJ2-5; D may be TRBD2 (5 bases). This CDR3 is built from 13 residues. Trimming pared 8 bases from V and 2 bases from J, leaving 12 bases between. CDR1 LNHNV and CDR2 YYDKDF come from the germline V gene (reference sequence). CDR3 sequence (DNA): TGTGCCACCCGACGGACTGGGCAAGAGACCCAGTACTTC. It translates to CATRRTGQETQYF.

The V gene is TRBV4-3, the J gene TRBJ2-3; either TRBD1 or TRBD2 may supply D (5 bases each). The CDR3 spans 15 residues. The germline gives CDR1 LGHNA, CDR2 YSLEER. V lost 8 bases, J lost 1 base, and 16 bases lay in between. The CDR3 protein is CASSSRGAGTDTQYF. Here the CDR3 DNA reads TGCGCCAGCTCTTCGAGGGGCGCGGGCACAGATACGCAGTATTTT.

The gene calls are TRBV12-3 or TRBV12-4 and TRBJ1-6; 7 bases map to TRBD1. After removal of 5 bases from V and 4 bases from J, the junction contained 5 bases not matched to a gene. The CDR3 is made up of 15 amino acids. CDR3 in DNA: TGTGCCAGCAGTCGCCGGGACAGTTATAATTCACCCCTCCACTTT. This gives the protein CASSRRDSYNSPLHF.

The chain links TRBV28 to TRBJ2-7; 9 nucleotides line up with TRBD1. Trimming removed 5 bases from V and 2 bases from J; junction bases left unmatched: 7. The CDR3 sequence is 15 residues long. Germline loops: CDR1 MDHEN, CDR2 SYDVKM. CDR3 bases: TGTGCCAGCAGTGGGGGACAGGGTGGCGCCTACGAGCAGTACTTC. This encodes CASSGGQGGAYEQYF.

The V and J genes are TRBV25-1 and TRBJ2-3, with D possibly being TRBD2 (5 bases). Germline V gene sequence: CDR1 MGHDK, CDR2 SYGVNS. Trimming took off 3 bases at V and 0 bases at J, with 10 bases between the two ends. The CDR3 is 15 amino acids. CDR3 in amino acids: CASSEGRTSTDTQYF. DNA of the CDR3: TGTGCCAGCAGTGAGGGCAGGACTAGCACAGATACGCAGTATTTT.

This sequence joins TRBV5-1 and TRBJ1-3, with a tentative D call TRBD1 (5 bases). CDR1 is SGHRS, CDR2 YFSETQ, per germline. V lost 4 bases to trimming and J lost 0 bases, with 11 bases between them. The CDR3 spans 15 residues. DNA of the CDR3: TGCGCCAGCAGCGCCGACAGCATCTCTGGAAACACCATATATTTT. Translating it yields CASSADSISGNTIYF.